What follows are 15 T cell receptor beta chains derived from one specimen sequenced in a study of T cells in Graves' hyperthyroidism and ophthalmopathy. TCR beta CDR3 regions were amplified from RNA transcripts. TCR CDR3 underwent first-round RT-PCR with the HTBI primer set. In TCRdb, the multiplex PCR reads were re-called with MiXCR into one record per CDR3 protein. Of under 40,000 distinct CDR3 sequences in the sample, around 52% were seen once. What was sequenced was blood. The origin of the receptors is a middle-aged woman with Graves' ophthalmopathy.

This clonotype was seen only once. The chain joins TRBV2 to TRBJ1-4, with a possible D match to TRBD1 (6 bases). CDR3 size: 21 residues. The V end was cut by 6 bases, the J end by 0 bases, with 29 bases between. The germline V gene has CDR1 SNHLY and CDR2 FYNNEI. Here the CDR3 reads CASSLHRVWVRDAPTNEKLFF. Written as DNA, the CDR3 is TGTGCCAGCAGCCTTCACAGGGTATGGGTCCGAGATGCCCCAACTAATGAAAAACTGTTTTTT.

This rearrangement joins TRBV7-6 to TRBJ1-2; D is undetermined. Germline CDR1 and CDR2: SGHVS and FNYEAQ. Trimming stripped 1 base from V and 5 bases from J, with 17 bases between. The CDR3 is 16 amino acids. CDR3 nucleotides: TGTGCCAGCAGCTTAGGGGAGACCCAAACATTATATGGCTACACCTTC. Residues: CASSLGETQTLYGYTF.

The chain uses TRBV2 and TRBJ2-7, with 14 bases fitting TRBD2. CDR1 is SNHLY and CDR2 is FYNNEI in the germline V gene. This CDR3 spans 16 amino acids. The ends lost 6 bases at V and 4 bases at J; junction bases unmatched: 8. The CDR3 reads CASSPRTSGRKYEQYF. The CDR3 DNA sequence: TGTGCCAGCAGCCCCAGGACTAGCGGGAGGAAGTACGAGCAGTACTTC.

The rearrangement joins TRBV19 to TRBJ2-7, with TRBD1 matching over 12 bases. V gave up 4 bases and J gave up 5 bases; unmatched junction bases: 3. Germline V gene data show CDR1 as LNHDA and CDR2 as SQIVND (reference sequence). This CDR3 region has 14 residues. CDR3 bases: TGTGCCAGTAGTAAGGGACAGGGGGCCAACGAGCAGTACTTC. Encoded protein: CASSKGQGANEQYF.

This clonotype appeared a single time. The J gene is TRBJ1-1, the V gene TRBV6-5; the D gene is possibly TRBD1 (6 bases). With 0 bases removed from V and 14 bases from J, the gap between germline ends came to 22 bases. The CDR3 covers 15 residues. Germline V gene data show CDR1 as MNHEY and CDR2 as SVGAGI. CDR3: CASSYSIGGLTEEFF. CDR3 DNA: TGTGCCAGCAGTTACTCGATAGGGGGGCTCACTGAAGAGTTCTTT.

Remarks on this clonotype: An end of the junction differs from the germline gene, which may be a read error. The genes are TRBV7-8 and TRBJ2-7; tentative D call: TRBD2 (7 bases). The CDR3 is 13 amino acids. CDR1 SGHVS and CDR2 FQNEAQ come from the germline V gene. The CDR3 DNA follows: TGTGCCATCAGCTTAGCGGGCCCAGGGGAGCAGTGCTTC. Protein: CAISLAGPGEQCF.

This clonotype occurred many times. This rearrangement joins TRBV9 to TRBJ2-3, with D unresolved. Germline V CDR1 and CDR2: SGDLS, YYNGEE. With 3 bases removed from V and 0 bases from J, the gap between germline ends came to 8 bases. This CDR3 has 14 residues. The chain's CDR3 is CASSEGTSTDTQYF. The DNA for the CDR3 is TGTGCCAGCAGCGAGGGAACTAGCACAGATACGCAGTATTTT.

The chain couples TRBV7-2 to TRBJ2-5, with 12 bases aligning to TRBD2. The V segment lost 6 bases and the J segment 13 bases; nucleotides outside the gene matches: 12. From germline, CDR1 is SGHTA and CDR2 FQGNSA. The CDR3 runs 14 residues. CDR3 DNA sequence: TGTGCCAGCAGTCCGAGGACTAGCGGGGCCCACGGGTACTTC. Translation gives CASSPRTSGAHGYF.

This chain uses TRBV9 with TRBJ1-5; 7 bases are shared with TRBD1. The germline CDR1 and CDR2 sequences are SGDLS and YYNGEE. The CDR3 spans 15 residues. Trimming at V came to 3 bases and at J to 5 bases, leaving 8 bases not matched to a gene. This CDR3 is CASSANQGVYQPQHF. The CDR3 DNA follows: TGTGCCAGCAGCGCAAACCAGGGGGTATATCAGCCCCAGCATTTT.

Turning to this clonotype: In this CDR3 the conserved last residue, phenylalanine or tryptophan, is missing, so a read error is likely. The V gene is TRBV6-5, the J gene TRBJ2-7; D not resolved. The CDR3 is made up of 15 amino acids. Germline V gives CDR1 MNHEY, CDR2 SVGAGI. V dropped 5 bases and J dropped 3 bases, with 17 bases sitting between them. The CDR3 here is CASSTRHKLGYEQYC. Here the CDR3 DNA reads TGTGCCAGCAGTACAAGACACAAGTTGGGCTACGAGCAGTACTGC.

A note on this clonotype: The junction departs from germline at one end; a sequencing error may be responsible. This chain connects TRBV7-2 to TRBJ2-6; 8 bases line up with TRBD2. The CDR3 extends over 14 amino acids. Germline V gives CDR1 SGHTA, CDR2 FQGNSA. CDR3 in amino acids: CASSLISGANVLTF. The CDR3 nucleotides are TGTGCCAGCAGCTTGATTAGCGGGGCAAACGTCCTGACTTTC.

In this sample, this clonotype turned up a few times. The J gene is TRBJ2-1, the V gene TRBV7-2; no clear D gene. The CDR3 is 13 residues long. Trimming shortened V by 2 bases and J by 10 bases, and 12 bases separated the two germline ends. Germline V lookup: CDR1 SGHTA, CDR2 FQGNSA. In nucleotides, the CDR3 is TGTGCCAGCAGCTTAATCACCAGGAAAGAGCAGTTCTTC. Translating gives CASSLITRKEQFF.

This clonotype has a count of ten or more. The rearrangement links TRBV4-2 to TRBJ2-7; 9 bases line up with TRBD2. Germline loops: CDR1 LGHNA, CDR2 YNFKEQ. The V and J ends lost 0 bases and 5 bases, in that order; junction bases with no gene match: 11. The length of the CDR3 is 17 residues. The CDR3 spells CASSQEGPGGGADEQYF. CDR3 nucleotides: TGTGCCAGCAGCCAAGAAGGCCCCGGCGGGGGGGCGGACGAGCAGTACTTC.

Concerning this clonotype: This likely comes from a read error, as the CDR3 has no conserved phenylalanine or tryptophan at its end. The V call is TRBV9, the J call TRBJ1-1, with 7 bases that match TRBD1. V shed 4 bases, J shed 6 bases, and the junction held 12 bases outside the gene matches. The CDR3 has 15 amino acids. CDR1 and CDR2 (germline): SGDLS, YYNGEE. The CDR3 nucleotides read TGTGCCAGCAGCCCATCGCTGACAGGGATGGCTGAAGCTTTCTTG. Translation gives CASSPSLTGMAEAFL.

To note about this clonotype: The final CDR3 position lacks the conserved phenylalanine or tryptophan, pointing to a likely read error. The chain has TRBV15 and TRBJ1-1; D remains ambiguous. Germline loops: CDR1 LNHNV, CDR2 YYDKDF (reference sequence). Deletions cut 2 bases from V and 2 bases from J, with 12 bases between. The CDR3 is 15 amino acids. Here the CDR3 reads CATSRRDVGNTEAFV. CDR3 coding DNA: TGTGCCACCAGCAGACGAGATGTGGGAAACACTGAAGCTTTCGTT.